The 5 T cell receptor beta chains below come from one sample, sequenced in a study of blood T cell repertoires in COVID-19. Here immunoSEQ multiplex PCR was the method, and the copy in TCRdb shows in-frame clones only, minus some. Among 350,000 to 450,000 clones listed, roughly 92% were seen once. Sequenced input: PBMCs or T cells enriched from blood (not recorded which). These receptor sequences come from a woman aged 40-49 years who had been exposed to COVID-19.

This chain joins TRBV9 and TRBJ1-4, with TRBD1 identical over 8 bases. V shed 3 bases, J shed 0 bases, and the junction held 1 base outside the gene matches. CDR1 is SGDLS, CDR2 YYNGEE, per germline. The CDR3 totals 15 residues. CDR3 in amino acids: CASSAGGSTNEKLFF. As DNA, the CDR3 is TGTGCCAGCAGCGCAGGGGGCTCAACTAATGAAAAACTGTTTTTT. The full variable domain, with the rest looked up from reference TRBV9 and TRBJ1-4, is DSGVTQTPKHLITATGQRVTLRCSPRSGDLSVYWYQQSLDQGLQFLIQYYNGEERAKGNILERFSAQQFPDLHSELNLSSLELGDSALYFCASSAGGSTNEKLFFGSGTQLSVL.

The J gene is TRBJ1-2, the V gene TRBV9; D remains unclear. V lost 2 bases, J lost 1 base, and 6 bases lay in between. Per the germline V gene, CDR1 is SGDLS and CDR2 is YYNGEE. This CDR3 contains 13 residues. CDR3 sequence: CASSVEYNYGYTF. In DNA form, the CDR3 reads TGTGCCAGCAGCGTTGAGTATAACTATGGCTACACCTTC. Based on the CDR3 plus reference TRBV9 and TRBJ1-2, the full variable domain is DSGVTQTPKHLITATGQRVTLRCSPRSGDLSVYWYQQSLDQGLQFLIQYYNGEERAKGNILERFSAQQFPDLHSELNLSSLELGDSALYFCASSVEYNYGYTFGSGTRLTVV.

The chain is built from TRBV30 and TRBJ1-1; no definite D call. The CDR3 has 13 residues. Trimming took off 3 bases at V and 8 bases at J, with 16 bases between the two ends. The germline CDR1 and CDR2 sequences are GTSNPN and SVGIG (reference sequence). The CDR3 sequence is CAWRANTVSEAFF. CDR3 DNA: TGTGCCTGGAGGGCGAATACAGTCTCCGAAGCTTTCTTT. The complete variable domain, with remaining parts taken from reference TRBV30 and TRBJ1-1, reads SQTIHQWPATLVQPVGSPLSLECTVEGTSNPNLYWYRQAAGRGLQLLFYSVGIGQISSEVPQNLSASRPQDRQFILSSKKLLLSDSGFYLCAWRANTVSEAFFGQGTRLTVV.

J is TRBJ1-3 and V is TRBV27; 7 nucleotides agree with TRBD1. Germline trimming cut 5 bases from V and 5 bases from J; bases unmatched to any gene: 6. Germline V gives CDR1 MNHEY, CDR2 SMNVEV (reference sequence). The CDR3 runs 14 residues. The CDR3 region has the DNA TGTGCCAGCAGTCCAGAGGGGGCTAGAAACACCATATATTTT. Encoded protein: CASSPEGARNTIYF.

The gene calls are TRBV6-1 and TRBJ2-2, with D possibly being TRBD1 (5 bases). This CDR3 region has 13 residues. Per germline, CDR1 MNHNS and CDR2 SASEGT. Trimming stripped 2 bases from V and 11 bases from J, with 12 bases between. The DNA of the CDR3 is TGTGCCAGCAGTGAATGGGCAGGGCAAGAGCTGTTTTTT. Translated, it gives CASSEWAGQELFF.